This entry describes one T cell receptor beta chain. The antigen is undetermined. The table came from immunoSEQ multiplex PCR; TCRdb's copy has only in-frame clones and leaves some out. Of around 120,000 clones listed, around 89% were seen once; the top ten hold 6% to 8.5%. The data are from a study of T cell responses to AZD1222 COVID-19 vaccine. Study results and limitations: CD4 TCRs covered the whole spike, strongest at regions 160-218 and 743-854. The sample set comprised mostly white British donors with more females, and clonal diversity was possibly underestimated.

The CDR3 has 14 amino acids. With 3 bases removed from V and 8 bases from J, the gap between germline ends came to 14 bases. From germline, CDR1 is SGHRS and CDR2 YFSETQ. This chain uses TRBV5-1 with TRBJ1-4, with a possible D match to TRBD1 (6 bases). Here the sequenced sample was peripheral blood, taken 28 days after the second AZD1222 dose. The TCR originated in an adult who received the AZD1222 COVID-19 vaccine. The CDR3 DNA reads TGCGCCAGCAGCTCAACAGGGATGGACGAAAAACTGTTTTTT. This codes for CASSSTGMDEKLFF.